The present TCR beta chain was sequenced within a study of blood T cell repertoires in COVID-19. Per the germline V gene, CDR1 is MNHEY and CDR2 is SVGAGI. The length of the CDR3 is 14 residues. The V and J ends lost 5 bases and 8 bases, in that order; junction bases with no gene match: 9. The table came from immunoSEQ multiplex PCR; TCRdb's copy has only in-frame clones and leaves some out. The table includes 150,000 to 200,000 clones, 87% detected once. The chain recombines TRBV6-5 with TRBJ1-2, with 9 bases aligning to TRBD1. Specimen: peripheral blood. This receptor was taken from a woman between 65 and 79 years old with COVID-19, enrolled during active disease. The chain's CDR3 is CASSLTGGALGYTF. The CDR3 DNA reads TGTGCCAGCAGTCTGACAGGGGGGGCTTTGGGCTACACCTTC.